This is a list of T cell receptor beta chains from one sample in a study of T cell changes during pregnancy in multiple sclerosis. Sequenced by immunoSEQ multiplex PCR; TCRdb stores in-frame clones only, minus some. Of over 50,000 clones listed, approximately 90% are singletons. Sample: peripheral blood, taken in the first trimester of pregnancy. All receptors come from a female donor in good health, enrolled as a control in a pregnancy study. CDR3s include the opening cysteine and the closing phenylalanine or tryptophan. Each record gives: D gene, V gene, clone size, J gene, CDR3 length, CDR3 DNA, CDR3 protein. D genes are given only for firm matches. Only part of the rows carry a size: once, few, many, or a class if the clone is expanded.

NA	TRBV27	NA	TRBJ2-7	16	TGTGCCAGCAGTTTATCCGGCCAGGGTCCCAACTACGAGCAGTACTTC	CASSLSGQGPNYEQYF
NA	TRBV9	NA	TRBJ2-7	14	TGTGCCAGCAGCGCGAACGGGGAGTCGGGTGAGCAGTACTTC	CASSANGESGEQYF
NA	TRBV30	NA	TRBJ1-2	12	TGTGCCTGGAGTCCCGGACAATATGGCTACACCTTC	CAWSPGQYGYTF
NA	TRBV11-2	NA	TRBJ1-3	15	TGTGCCAGCAGCCCTTCCCGGGGGTCTGGAAACACCATATATTTT	CASSPSRGSGNTIYF
NA	TRBV6-1	NA	TRBJ1-1	12	TGTGCCAGCAGTCAAACGGTCCCTGAAGCTTTCTTT	CASSQTVPEAFF
NA	TRBV4-2	NA	TRBJ1-5	15	TGTGCCAGCAGCCAAGAAGGAGGAAAATATCAGCCCCAGCATTTT	CASSQEGGKYQPQHF
NA	TRBV5-1	NA	TRBJ2-2	15	TGCGCCAGCAGCTTGGGGACTCTCGAATCCGGGGAGCTGTTTTTT	CASSLGTLESGELFF
NA	TRBV6-5	NA	TRBJ2-7	14	TGTGCCAGCAGTTACCCGGACAACCGCTACGAGCAGTACTTC	CASSYPDNRYEQYF
TRBD2	TRBV5-1	NA	TRBJ2-5	16	TGCGCCAGCAGGAACTTGGTAGCGGGGGCGGGGGAGACCCAGTACTTC	CASRNLVAGAGETQYF
NA	TRBV19	NA	TRBJ1-1	13	TGTGCCAGTAGTATATTCCCGGGGACTGAAGCTTTCTTT	CASSIFPGTEAFF
NA	TRBV6-1	NA	TRBJ2-3	16	TGTGCCAGCAGTGAAATATCTGGGACAATCACAGATACGCAGTATTTT	CASSEISGTITDTQYF
NA	TRBV19	NA	TRBJ1-4	13	TGTGCCAGTAGTATAGGCAGGAATGAAAAACTGTTTTTT	CASSIGRNEKLFF
TRBD2	TRBV4-1	NA	TRBJ2-2	16	TGCGCCAGCAGCCTAGTCAGCGGGGGGGCCGCCGGGGAGCTGTTTTTT	CASSLVSGGAAGELFF
TRBD2	TRBV11-2	NA	TRBJ2-1	17	TGTGCCAGCAGCTTTAGGCTAGCGGGGGGGCCAGGTGTGGAGCAGTTCTTC	CASSFRLAGGPGVEQFF
NA	TRBV29-1	once	TRBJ1-2	13	TGCAGCGCCATTCATCCCTCAGACTATGGCTACACCTTC	CSAIHPSDYGYTF
NA	TRBV5-6	NA	TRBJ1-1	13	TGTGCCAGCGCCTGGGGGCGGAGAACTGAAGCTTTCTTT	CASAWGRRTEAFF
TRBD1	TRBV7-9	NA	TRBJ2-7	15	TGTGCCAGCAGCTTAGACAGGGGCCTATCCTACGAGCAGTACTTC	CASSLDRGLSYEQYF
TRBD1	TRBV30	NA	TRBJ1-6	14	TGTGCCCAGACCATGGGACAGGTGCATTCACCCCTCCACTTT	CAQTMGQVHSPLHF
TRBD2	TRBV5-1	NA	TRBJ2-2	17	TGCGCCAGCAAGGGGGGTAGCGGGGCCTCGAACACCGGGGAGCTGTTTTTT	CASKGGSGASNTGELFF
TRBD1	TRBV5-6	NA	TRBJ1-4	15	TGTGCCAGCAGCTCTATGACAGGGCTGTTGGAAAAACTGTTTTTT	CASSSMTGLLEKLFF
TRBD1	TRBV11-2	NA	TRBJ1-6	15	TGTGCCAGCAGCTTCCTCGACAGGGATAATTCACCCCTCCACTTT	CASSFLDRDNSPLHF
TRBD1	TRBV5-6	NA	TRBJ2-7	15	TGTGCCAGCAGCTTGTCGGGACAGGGTTCGAGTGAGCAGTACTTC	CASSLSGQGSSEQYF
NA	TRBV5-5	once	TRBJ1-1	15	TGTGCCAGCAGCTTATGGACGGACTCGAGAACTGAAGCTTTCTTT	CASSLWTDSRTEAFF
TRBD1	TRBV4-2	NA	TRBJ1-6	16	TGTGCCAGCAGGGATACACGAGGGACAGGGAGCTCACCCCTCCACTTT	CASRDTRGTGSSPLHF
NA	TRBV4-3	NA	TRBJ2-3	15	TGCGCCAGCAGCCCGCGACAGATACTCACAGATACGCAGTATTTT	CASSPRQILTDTQYF
NA	TRBV30	NA	TRBJ1-4	14	TGTGCCTGGAGTGTGACGGGGGCTAATGAAAAACTGTTTTTT	CAWSVTGANEKLFF
NA	TRBV27	NA	TRBJ2-2	14	TGTGCCAGCAGTACAGGGTTTGACACCGGGGAGCTGTTTTTT	CASSTGFDTGELFF
NA	TRBV30	NA	TRBJ2-7	15	TGTGCCTGGAGTGAGGAGCGGCGGGACGCCTACGAGCAGTACTTC	CAWSEERRDAYEQYF
NA	TRBV30	once	TRBJ2-1	15	TGTGCCTGGAGGGCCAGACTAGTCTCCTACAATGAGCAGTTCTTC	CAWRARLVSYNEQFF